This TCR beta chain stems from a study of glioma-infiltrating T cells after dendritic cell vaccination. The time point: after dendritic cell vaccination, including at tumor progression/relapse. Fresh-frozen tumor tissue and more than two years of survival data were available for all. PBMC were collected before vaccination, two weeks after the third vaccination, and at progression. TCRB CDR3 was amplified from 2 ug genomic DNA or less. Sequencing was performed with immunoSEQ multiplex PCR; in TCRdb, only in-frame clones are kept and a portion is missing. The repertoire includes some 110,000 clones, around 89% of them detected once, and roughly 2.8% sits in the top ten. Looked up from germline, CDR1 is LNHDA and CDR2 is SQIVND (reference sequence). The CDR3 contains 13 residues. V was trimmed by 1 base and J by 4 bases, leaving 7 bases between them.

The sequence derives from a human donor with glioblastoma. This sequence joins TRBV19 and TRBJ1-2; D is ambiguous. This specimen was blood, taken after dendritic cell vaccination. This chain's CDR3 is CASSIGRSYGYTF. CDR3 in DNA: TGTGCCAGTAGTATAGGCCGCAGCTATGGCTACACCTTC. Full variable domain (rest looked up from reference TRBV19 and TRBJ1-2): DGGITQSPKYLFRKEGQNVTLSCEQNLNHDAMYWYRQDPGQGLRLIYYSQIVNDFQKGDIAEGYSVSREKKESFPLTVTSAQKNPTAFYLCASSIGRSYGYTFGSGTRLTVV.